The clone carrying this TCR beta chain turned up a few times. The antigen is not known. This entry is derived from a study of graft-versus-host responses after intestinal transplantation. The method was immunoSEQ multiplex PCR; TCRdb's version includes in-frame clones alone and lacks a portion of them. The data show about 97,000 clones, with 90% to 95% seen just once and about 0.18% held by the top ten. The V segment lost 5 bases and the J segment 4 bases; nucleotides outside the gene matches: 16. This CDR3 is built from 18 residues. Germline CDR1 SGHNT, CDR2 YYREEE (reference sequence). V is TRBV5-4 and J is TRBJ1-3; 9 positions agree with TRBD1. The source is a human donor who was the organ donor for an intestinal transplant. The sample consisted of unstimulated CD4+ T cells sorted from spleen or lymph node cells, taken before transplant. In DNA, the CDR3 is TGTGCCAGCAGTACCGGACAGGGGAGTGGAAGGAACGGAAACACCATATATTTT. Translation gives CASSTGQGSGRNGNTIYF.